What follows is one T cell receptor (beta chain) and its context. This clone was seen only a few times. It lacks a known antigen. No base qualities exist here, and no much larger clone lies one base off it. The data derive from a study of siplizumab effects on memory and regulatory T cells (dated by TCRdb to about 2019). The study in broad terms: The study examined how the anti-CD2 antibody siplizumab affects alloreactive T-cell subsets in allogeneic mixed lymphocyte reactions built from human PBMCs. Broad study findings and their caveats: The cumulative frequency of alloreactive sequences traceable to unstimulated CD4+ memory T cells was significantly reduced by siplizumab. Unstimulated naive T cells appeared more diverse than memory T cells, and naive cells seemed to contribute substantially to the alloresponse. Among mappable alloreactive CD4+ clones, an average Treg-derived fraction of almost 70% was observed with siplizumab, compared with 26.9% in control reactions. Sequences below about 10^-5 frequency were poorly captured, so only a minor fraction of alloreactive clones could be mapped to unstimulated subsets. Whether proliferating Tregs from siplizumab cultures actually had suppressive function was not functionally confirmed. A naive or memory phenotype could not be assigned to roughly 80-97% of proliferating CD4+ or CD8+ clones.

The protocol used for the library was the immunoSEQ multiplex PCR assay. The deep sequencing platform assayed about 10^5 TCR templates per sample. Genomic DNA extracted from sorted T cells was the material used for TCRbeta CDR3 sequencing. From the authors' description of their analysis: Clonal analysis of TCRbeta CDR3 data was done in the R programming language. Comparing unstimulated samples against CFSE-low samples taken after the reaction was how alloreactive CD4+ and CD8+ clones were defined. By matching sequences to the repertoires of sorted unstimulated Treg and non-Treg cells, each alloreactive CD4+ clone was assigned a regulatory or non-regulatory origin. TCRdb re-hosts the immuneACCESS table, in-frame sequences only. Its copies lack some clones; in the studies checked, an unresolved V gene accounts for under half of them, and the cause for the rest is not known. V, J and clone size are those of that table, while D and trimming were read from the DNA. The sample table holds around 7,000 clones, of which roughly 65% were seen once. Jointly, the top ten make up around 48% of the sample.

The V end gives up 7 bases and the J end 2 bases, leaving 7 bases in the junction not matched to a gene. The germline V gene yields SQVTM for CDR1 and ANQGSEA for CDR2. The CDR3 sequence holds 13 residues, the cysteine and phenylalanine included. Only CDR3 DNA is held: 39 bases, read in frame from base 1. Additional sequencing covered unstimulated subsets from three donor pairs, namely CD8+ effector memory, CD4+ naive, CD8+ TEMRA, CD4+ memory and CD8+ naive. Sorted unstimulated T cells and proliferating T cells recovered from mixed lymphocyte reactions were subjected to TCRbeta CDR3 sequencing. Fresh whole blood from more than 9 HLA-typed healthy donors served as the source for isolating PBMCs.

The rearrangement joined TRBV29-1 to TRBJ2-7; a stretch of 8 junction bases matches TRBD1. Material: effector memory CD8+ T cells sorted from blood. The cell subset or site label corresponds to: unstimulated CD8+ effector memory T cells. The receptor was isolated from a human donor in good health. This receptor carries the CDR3 CSGGGQEPYEQYF. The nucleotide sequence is TGCAGCGGTGGGGGACAGGAACCCTACGAGCAGTACTTC.